These 3 T cell receptor beta chains were sequenced from one sample in a study of STAT5B mutations in CD4+ large granular lymphocyte leukemia. Clones were sequenced by immunoSEQ multiplex PCR, and TCRdb holds only the in-frame ones, with some missing. The sample lists 45,000 to 55,000 clones, around 70% occurring once. Sequencing was carried out using CD4+ T cells from blood buffy coats. All receptors come from a human donor in good health.

V usage is TRBV9 and J usage is TRBJ1-5, with 10 positions matching TRBD1. Germline lookup yields CDR1 SGDLS and CDR2 YYNGEE. The CDR3 length is 14 residues. The V and J ends lost 2 bases and 5 bases, in that order; junction bases with no gene match: 1. CDR3 sequence: CASSVGTGDQPQHF. CDR3 nucleotide sequence: TGTGCCAGCAGCGTGGGGACAGGGGATCAGCCCCAGCATTTT.

This chain joins TRBV5-1 and TRBJ2-1, with 8 bases matching TRBD1. J gave up 0 bases and V 1 base, and 3 bases lay outside the gene matches. The CDR3 is 16 amino acids. CDR1 is SGHRS and CDR2 is YFSETQ in the germline V gene. In DNA form, the CDR3 reads TGCGCCAGCAGCTTGCAGGGGGCGAGCTCCTACAATGAGCAGTTCTTC. Translating gives CASSLQGASSYNEQFF.

This clone has a single count. V is TRBV5-1 and J is TRBJ1-4, with 10 nucleotides matching TRBD1. The CDR3 extends over 16 amino acids. V dropped 0 bases and J dropped 7; count of bases not matched to a gene: 6. Germline CDR1 is SGHRS and CDR2 is YFSETQ. CDR3 DNA: TGCGCCAGCAGCTTGGTGACAGGGGGCGGTATTGAAAAACTGTTTTTT. Its protein product is CASSLVTGGGIEKLFF.